A single sample is the source of the 21 T cell receptor beta chains below, sequenced in a study of T cells after yellow fever vaccination. One entry per CDR3 protein results from TCRdb running MiXCR on the 5' RACE reads. In the table there are 300,000 to 400,000 distinct CDR3 sequences, 8.7% of which are singletons. The sample was PBMCs, taken on the day of the first yellow fever vaccination. All receptors derive from a man between 18 and 29 years old who received the YFV17D yellow fever vaccine.

The V and J genes are TRBV7-2 and TRBJ2-2; 7 nucleotides align to TRBD1. After removal of 1 base from V and 1 base from J, the junction contained 3 bases not matched to a gene. Germline CDR1 is SGHTA and CDR2 is FQGNSA. The CDR3 length is 16 residues. The CDR3 loop is CASSLGSGGNTGELFF. The CDR3 DNA follows: TGTGCCAGCAGCTTAGGTTCAGGGGGGAACACCGGGGAGCTGTTTTTT.

This clonotype was seen a few times. This sequence joins TRBV27 and TRBJ1-5, with D hard to call. V lost 1 base and J lost 7, with 8 bases in between. The germline CDR1 and CDR2 sequences are MNHEY and SMNVEV (reference sequence). The CDR3 spans 13 residues. The chain's CDR3 is CASSLLGRQPQHF. CDR3 DNA sequence: TGTGCCAGCAGTTTATTAGGGAGGCAGCCCCAGCATTTT.

This clonotype occurred a few times. The J gene is TRBJ2-2, the V gene TRBV7-9; maybe TRBD2 (6 bases). The CDR3 is made up of 16 amino acids. V lost 3 bases, J lost 6 bases, and 17 bases lay in between. Looked up from germline, CDR1 is SEHNR and CDR2 is FQNEAQ (reference sequence). CDR3 sequence (DNA): TGTGCCAGCAGCTTTAAACCCCTCGGGGGAGCCGGGGAGCTGTTTTTT. As protein: CASSFKPLGGAGELFF.

The chain links TRBV29-1 to TRBJ2-1, with D perhaps matching TRBD1 (5 bases). Trimming removed 2 bases at V and 5 bases at J, with 16 bases between. The CDR3 is 15 amino acids. Germline CDR1 and CDR2: SQVTM and ANQGSEA. CDR3 sequence: CSVENGRGGHNEQFF. The CDR3 nucleotides are TGCAGCGTTGAAAATGGTAGGGGTGGACACAATGAGCAGTTCTTC.

The genes are TRBV5-1 and TRBJ2-1; 13 bases align to TRBD2. The CDR3 spans 16 residues. The germline V gene has CDR1 SGHRS and CDR2 YFSETQ. After removal of 4 bases from V and 4 bases from J, the junction contained 5 bases not matched to a gene. The CDR3 DNA is TGCGCCAGCAGCCACGGACTAGCGGGGGCTTACAATGAGCAGTTCTTC. This encodes CASSHGLAGAYNEQFF.

V and J are TRBV6-5 and TRBJ2-2; D may be TRBD2 (6 bases). This CDR3 is 14 amino acids long. Germline assignment: CDR1 MNHEY and CDR2 SVGAGI. V dropped 0 bases and J dropped 5 bases, with 7 bases sitting between them. The CDR3: CASSYSLATGELFF. In DNA form, the CDR3 reads TGTGCCAGCAGTTACTCCCTAGCGACCGGGGAGCTGTTTTTT.

This chain links TRBV7-2 with TRBJ2-2; D gene uncertain. CDR1 and CDR2 (germline): SGHTA, FQGNSA. There are 16 residues in the CDR3. Trimming left V 3 bases short and J 0 bases short, with 11 bases between. CDR3 nucleotides: TGTGCCAGCAGCTTCGGCGGTCATGCGAACACCGGGGAGCTGTTTTTT. It specifies CASSFGGHANTGELFF.

This clonotype was seen a few times. V usage is TRBV27 and J usage is TRBJ2-5; 10 bases fit TRBD1. Germline CDR1 and CDR2: MNHEY and SMNVEV (reference sequence). J gave up 7 bases and V 4 bases, and 9 bases lay outside the gene matches. The CDR3 spans 15 residues. Here the CDR3 DNA reads TGTGCCAGCAGTTCGGGACAGGGGATGGGGAGGACCCAGTACTTC. Its translation is CASSSGQGMGRTQYF.

The chain links TRBV6-5 to TRBJ1-1; D not certain. The CDR3 is 15 amino acids. CDR1 is MNHEY, CDR2 SVGAGI, per germline. V gave up 2 bases and J gave up 6 bases, with 16 bases separating them. The CDR3: CASSYPGGVGAEAFF. CDR3 DNA: TGTGCCAGCAGTTACCCTGGCGGGGTGGGCGCTGAAGCTTTCTTT.

The chain combines TRBV18 with TRBJ2-1; D gene unclear. Germline loops: CDR1 KGHSH, CDR2 LQKENI. The CDR3 runs to 13 residues. Trimming took off 1 base at V and 7 bases at J, with 8 bases between the two ends. The CDR3: CASSPLNHNEQFF. Written as DNA, the CDR3 is TGTGCCAGCTCACCACTCAACCATAATGAGCAGTTCTTC.

The chain links TRBV4-3 to TRBJ1-4; no firm D call. The CDR3 spans 14 residues. V was clipped by 0 bases and J by 10 bases, with 12 bases between them. Germline V CDR1 and CDR2: LGHNA, YSLEER. The CDR3 sequence is CASSQEAGKGKLFF. In DNA, the CDR3 is TGCGCCAGCAGCCAAGAAGCTGGCAAGGGAAAACTGTTTTTT.

This clonotype was picked up many times. The chain combines TRBV20-1 with TRBJ1-2; possibly TRBD1 for D (6 bases). In germline, CDR1 is DFQATT, CDR2 SNEGSKA (reference sequence). Trimming removed 7 bases at V and 4 bases at J, with 16 bases between. The length of the CDR3 is 13 residues. CDR3 in amino acids: CSVSGGGLYGYTF. DNA for the CDR3: TGCAGTGTGAGTGGTGGGGGGCTCTATGGCTACACCTTC.

The chain joins TRBV7-2 to TRBJ1-6, with 9 bases lining up with TRBD1. There are 15 residues in the CDR3. CDR1 and CDR2 from the germline V gene are SGHTA and FQGNSA. The ends lost 9 bases at V and 10 bases at J; junction bases unmatched: 13. DNA of the CDR3: TGTGCCAGTGAGACTAAAGGGACAGGGCTCTCACCCCTCCACTTT. It encodes CASETKGTGLSPLHF. The whole variable domain, filled in from reference TRBV7-2 and TRBJ1-6, reads GAGVSQSPSNKVTEKGKDVELRCDPISGHTALYWYRQSLGQGLEFLIYFQGNSAPDKSGLPSDRFSAERTGGSVSTLTIQRTQQEDSAVYLCASETKGTGLSPLHFGNGTRLTVT.

This clonotype came up a few times. This rearrangement joins TRBV9 to TRBJ2-1; D uncertain. This CDR3 is built from 15 residues. The V and J ends lost 0 bases and 0 bases respectively, with 7 bases between them. CDR1 and CDR2 (germline): SGDLS, YYNGEE. This chain's CDR3 is CASSVGHLSYNEQFF. The CDR3 nucleotides read TGTGCCAGCAGCGTAGGACACCTCTCCTACAATGAGCAGTTCTTC.

This clonotype was seen at least ten times. The chain links TRBV4-3 to TRBJ2-5, with 9 nucleotides matching TRBD1. The CDR3 is 15 amino acids. Losses at the gene ends were 1 base for V and 5 bases for J; bases not matched to a gene: 5. Germline CDR1 is LGHNA and CDR2 is YSLEER. The chain's CDR3 is CASSQAGTGPETQYF. CDR3 nucleotide sequence: TGCGCCAGCAGCCAAGCCGGGACAGGGCCCGAGACCCAGTACTTC.

The chain combines TRBV7-2 with TRBJ2-1; 7 bases align to TRBD2. The V segment lost 0 bases and the J segment 11 bases; nucleotides outside the gene matches: 4. This CDR3 spans 13 amino acids. Germline V lookup: CDR1 SGHTA, CDR2 FQGNSA. The CDR3 coding sequence is TGTGCCAGCAGCTTAGCGGGGCGGGGGAAGCAGTTCTTC. It is translated as CASSLAGRGKQFF.

The chain has TRBV4-1 and TRBJ2-5; TRBD2 agrees at 8 bases. CDR1 is MGHRA, CDR2 YSYEKL, per germline. Unmatched junction bases numbered 14, after V lost 0 bases and J lost 5 bases. The CDR3 is 18 amino acids. As DNA, the CDR3 is TGCGCCAGCAGCCAAGATTCGAGCGGGGGCCCTCTTTGGGAGACCCAGTACTTC. Its protein product is CASSQDSSGGPLWETQYF.

DNA for the CDR3: TGCGCCAGCAGCCAACAGGTTCGTAGGGATACGCAGTATTTT. Its protein is CASSQQVRRDTQYF. The V call is TRBV4-1, the J call TRBJ2-3; D not resolved. The germline gives CDR1 MGHRA, CDR2 YSYEKL. The CDR3 consists of 14 residues. Trimming shortened V by 2 bases and J by 6 bases, and 12 bases separated the two germline ends.

The chain couples TRBV5-5 to TRBJ2-2; the match to TRBD2 covers 9 bases. CDR1 and CDR2 (germline): SGHKS, YYEKEE (reference sequence). The trim removed 6 bases at V and 3 bases at J, leaving 6 bases unmatched. The length of the CDR3 is 15 residues. The CDR3 DNA sequence: TGTGCCAGCACCGCTAGCGGGACTCACACCGGGGAGCTGTTTTTT. Translating it yields CASTASGTHTGELFF.

The V and J genes are TRBV7-9 and TRBJ2-1; D is perhaps TRBD1 or TRBD2 (5 bases each). Germline V gene sequence: CDR1 SEHNR, CDR2 FQNEAQ (reference sequence). V dropped 5 bases and J dropped 5 bases, with 10 bases sitting between them. The CDR3 is 13 amino acids. The CDR3 region has the DNA TGTGCCAGCAGCCGGGACCAAAACAATGAGCAGTTCTTC. This codes for CASSRDQNNEQFF.

This clonotype was counted ten times or more. V is TRBV9 and J is TRBJ2-1, with TRBD2 identical over 14 bases. The germline CDR1 and CDR2 sequences are SGDLS and YYNGEE. The CDR3 is made up of 15 amino acids. Losses at the gene ends were 3 bases for V and 9 bases for J; bases not matched to a gene: 5. This chain's CDR3 is CASSARLAGGLEQFF. CDR3 coding DNA: TGTGCCAGCAGCGCGAGACTAGCGGGGGGGCTTGAGCAGTTCTTC.